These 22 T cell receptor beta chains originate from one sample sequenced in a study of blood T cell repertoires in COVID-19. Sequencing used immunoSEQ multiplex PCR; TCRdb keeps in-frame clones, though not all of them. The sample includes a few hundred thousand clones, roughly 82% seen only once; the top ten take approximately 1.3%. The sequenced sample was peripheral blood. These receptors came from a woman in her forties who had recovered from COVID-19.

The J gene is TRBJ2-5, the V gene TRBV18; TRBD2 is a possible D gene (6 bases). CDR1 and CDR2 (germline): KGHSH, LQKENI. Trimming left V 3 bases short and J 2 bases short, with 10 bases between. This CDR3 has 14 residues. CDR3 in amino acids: CASSPQRVQETQYF. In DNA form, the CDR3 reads TGTGCCAGCTCACCGCAGCGGGTTCAAGAGACCCAGTACTTC.

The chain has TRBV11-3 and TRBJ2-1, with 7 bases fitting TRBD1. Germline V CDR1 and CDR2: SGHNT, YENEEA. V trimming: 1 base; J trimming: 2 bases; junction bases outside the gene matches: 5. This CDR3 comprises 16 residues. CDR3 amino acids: CASSLGAGGPYNEQFF. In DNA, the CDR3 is TGTGCCAGCAGCTTAGGTGCAGGGGGACCCTACAATGAGCAGTTCTTC.

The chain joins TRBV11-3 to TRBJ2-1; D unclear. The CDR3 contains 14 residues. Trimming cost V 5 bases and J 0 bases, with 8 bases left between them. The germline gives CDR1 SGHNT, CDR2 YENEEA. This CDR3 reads CASSLTGSYNEQFF. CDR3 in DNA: TGTGCCAGCAGCCTCACTGGCTCCTACAATGAGCAGTTCTTC.

The CDR3 region is CASSPSGNQPQHF. CDR3 bases: TGCGCCAGCAGCCCGTCGGGCAATCAGCCCCAGCATTTT. This chain connects TRBV5-1 to TRBJ1-5; D is undetermined. The germline CDR1 and CDR2 sequences are SGHRS and YFSETQ. V shed 4 bases and J shed 2 bases, with 7 bases lying between them. This CDR3 is 13 amino acids long.

This chain's CDR3 is CASSAPSSRTNSGNTIYF. For the CDR3, the DNA is TGTGCCAGCAGCGCACCATCTTCACGGACAAACTCTGGAAACACCATATATTTT. This chain joins TRBV9 and TRBJ1-3; a possible D gene is TRBD1 (5 bases). Germline loops: CDR1 SGDLS, CDR2 YYNGEE. V lost 3 bases, J lost 0 bases, and 19 bases lay in between. CDR3 length: 18 residues. The variable domain in full, completed from reference TRBV9 and TRBJ1-3, reads DSGVTQTPKHLITATGQRVTLRCSPRSGDLSVYWYQQSLDQGLQFLIQYYNGEERAKGNILERFSAQQFPDLHSELNLSSLELGDSALYFCASSAPSSRTNSGNTIYFGEGSWLTVV.

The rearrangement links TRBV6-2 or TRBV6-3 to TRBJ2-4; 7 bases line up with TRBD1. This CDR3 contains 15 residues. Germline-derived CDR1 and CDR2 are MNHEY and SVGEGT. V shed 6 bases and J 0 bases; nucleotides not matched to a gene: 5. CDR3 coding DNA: TGTGCCAGCAGCGGACAGGAGGTAGCCAAAAACATTCAGTACTTC. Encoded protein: CASSGQEVAKNIQYF.

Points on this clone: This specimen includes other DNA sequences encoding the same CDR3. The CDR3 loop is CASSTGQGAYEQYF. The CDR3 coding sequence is TGTGCCAGTAGTACTGGACAGGGGGCTTACGAGCAGTACTTC. The rearrangement uses TRBV19 and TRBJ2-7; 11 nucleotides agree with TRBD1. CDR1 and CDR2 from the germline V gene are LNHDA and SQIVND (reference sequence). This CDR3 spans 14 amino acids. Trimming cost V 4 bases and J 4 bases; bases outside gene matches: 3.

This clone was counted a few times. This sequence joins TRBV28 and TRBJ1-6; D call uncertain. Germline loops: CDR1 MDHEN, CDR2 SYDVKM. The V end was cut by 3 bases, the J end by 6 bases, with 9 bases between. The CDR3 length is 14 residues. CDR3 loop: CASSFHGLNSPLHF. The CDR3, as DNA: TGTGCCAGCAGTTTTCACGGACTTAATTCACCCCTCCACTTT.

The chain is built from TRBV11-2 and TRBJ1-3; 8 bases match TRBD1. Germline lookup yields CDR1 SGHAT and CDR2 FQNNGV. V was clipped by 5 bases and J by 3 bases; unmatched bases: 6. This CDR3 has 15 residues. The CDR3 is CASSKTGAGGNTIYF. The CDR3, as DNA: TGTGCCAGCAGCAAGACAGGGGCCGGTGGAAACACCATATATTTT.

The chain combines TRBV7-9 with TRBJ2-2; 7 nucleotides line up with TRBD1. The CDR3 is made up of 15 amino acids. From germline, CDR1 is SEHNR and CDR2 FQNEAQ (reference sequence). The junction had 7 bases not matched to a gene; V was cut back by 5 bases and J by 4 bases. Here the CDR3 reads CASSPFEGATGELFF. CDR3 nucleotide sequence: TGTGCCAGCAGCCCCTTCGAGGGGGCCACCGGGGAGCTGTTTTTT.

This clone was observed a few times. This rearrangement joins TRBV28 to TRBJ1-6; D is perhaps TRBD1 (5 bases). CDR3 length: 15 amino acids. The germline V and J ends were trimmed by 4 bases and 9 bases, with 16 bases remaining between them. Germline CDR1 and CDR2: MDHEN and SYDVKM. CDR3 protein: CASSSPGLRSSPLHF. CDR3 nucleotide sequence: TGTGCCAGCAGTTCTCCGGGACTTAGGAGTTCACCCCTCCACTTT.

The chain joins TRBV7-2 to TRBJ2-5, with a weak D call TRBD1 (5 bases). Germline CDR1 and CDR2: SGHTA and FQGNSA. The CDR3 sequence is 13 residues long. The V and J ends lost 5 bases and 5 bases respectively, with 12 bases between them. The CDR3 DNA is TGTGCCAGCAGCACTCAGGCAGGGGAGACCCAGTACTTC. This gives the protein CASSTQAGETQYF.

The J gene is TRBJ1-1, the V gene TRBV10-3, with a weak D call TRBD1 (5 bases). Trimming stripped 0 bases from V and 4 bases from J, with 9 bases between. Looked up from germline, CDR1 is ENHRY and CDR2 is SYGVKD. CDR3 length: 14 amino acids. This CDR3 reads CAISESTEVTEAFF. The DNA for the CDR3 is TGTGCCATCAGTGAGTCGACAGAGGTCACTGAAGCTTTCTTT.

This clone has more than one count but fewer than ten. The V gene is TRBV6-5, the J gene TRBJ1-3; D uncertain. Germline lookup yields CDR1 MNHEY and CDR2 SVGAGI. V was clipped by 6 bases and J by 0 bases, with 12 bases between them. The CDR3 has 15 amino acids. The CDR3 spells CASSLTTNSGNTIYF. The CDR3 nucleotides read TGTGCCAGCAGCCTTACAACCAACTCTGGAAACACCATATATTTT.

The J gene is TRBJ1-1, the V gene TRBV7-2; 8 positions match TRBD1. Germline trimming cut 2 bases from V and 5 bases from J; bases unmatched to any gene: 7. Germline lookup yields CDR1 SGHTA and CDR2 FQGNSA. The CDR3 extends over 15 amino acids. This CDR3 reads CASSLQGAGLTEAFF. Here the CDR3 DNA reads TGTGCCAGCAGCTTACAGGGGGCCGGGTTGACTGAAGCTTTCTTT.

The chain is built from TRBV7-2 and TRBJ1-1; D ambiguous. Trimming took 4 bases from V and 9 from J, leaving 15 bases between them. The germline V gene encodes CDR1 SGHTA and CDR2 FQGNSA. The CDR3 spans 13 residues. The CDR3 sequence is CASSSTGGTKAFF. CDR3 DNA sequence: TGTGCCAGCAGCTCGACGGGAGGAACCAAAGCTTTCTTT.

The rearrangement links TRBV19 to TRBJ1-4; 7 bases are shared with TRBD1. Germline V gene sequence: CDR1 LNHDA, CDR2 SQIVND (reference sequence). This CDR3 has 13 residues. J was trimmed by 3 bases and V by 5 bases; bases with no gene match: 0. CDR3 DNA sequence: TGTGCCAGTAGTGACAGGGCTAATGAAAAACTGTTTTTT. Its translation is CASSDRANEKLFF.

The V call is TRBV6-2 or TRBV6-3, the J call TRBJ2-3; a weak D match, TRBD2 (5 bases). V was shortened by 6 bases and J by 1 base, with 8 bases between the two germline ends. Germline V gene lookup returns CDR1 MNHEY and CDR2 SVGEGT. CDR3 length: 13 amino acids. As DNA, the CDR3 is TGTGCCAGCAGCAGGCGGGGCACAGATACGCAGTATTTT. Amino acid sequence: CASSRRGTDTQYF.

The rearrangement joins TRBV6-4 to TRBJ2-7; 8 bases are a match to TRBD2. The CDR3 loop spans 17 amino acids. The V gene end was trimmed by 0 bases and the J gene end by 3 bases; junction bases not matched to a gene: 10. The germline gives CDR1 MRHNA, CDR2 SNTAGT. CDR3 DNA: TGTGCCAGCAGTGACTCTGTTAGGACTAGCCACCGCTACGAGCAGTACTTC. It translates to CASSDSVRTSHRYEQYF.

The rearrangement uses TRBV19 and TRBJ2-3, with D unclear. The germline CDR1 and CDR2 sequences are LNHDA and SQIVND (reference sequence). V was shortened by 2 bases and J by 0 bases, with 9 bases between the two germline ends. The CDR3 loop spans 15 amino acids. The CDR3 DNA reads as TGTGCCAGTAGTATACTCCTGCGGAGCACAGATACGCAGTATTTT. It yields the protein CASSILLRSTDTQYF.

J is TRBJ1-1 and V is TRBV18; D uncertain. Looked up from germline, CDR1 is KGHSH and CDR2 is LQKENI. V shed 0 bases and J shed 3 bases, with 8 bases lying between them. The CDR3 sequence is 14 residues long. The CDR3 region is CASSPPSVDTEAFF. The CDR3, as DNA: TGTGCCAGCTCACCACCGAGTGTGGACACTGAAGCTTTCTTT.

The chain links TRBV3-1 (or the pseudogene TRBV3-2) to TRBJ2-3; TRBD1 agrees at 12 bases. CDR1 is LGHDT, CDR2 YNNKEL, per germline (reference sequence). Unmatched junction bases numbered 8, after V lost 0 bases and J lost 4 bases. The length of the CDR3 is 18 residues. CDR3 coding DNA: TGTGCCAGCAGCCAAGAGATGGTGGGGACAGGGGGCTCAGATACGCAGTATTTT. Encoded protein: CASSQEMVGTGGSDTQYF.